Listed below are T cell receptor beta chains from one sample, sequenced in a study of sequential checkpoint blockade in melanoma. TCRdb's table, derived via immunoSEQ multiplex PCR, lists solely in-frame clones and lacks some. Counted here are around 26,000 clones, roughly 76% occurring once; the ten biggest clones make up more than 20%. The specimen was CD8+ T cells sorted from blood (inferred from file names), collected from a patient given nivolumab and ipilimumab in sequence. These receptors all stem from a human donor with melanoma. Both conserved end residues are part of each CDR3. The D gene is left open where the match is weak. Clone size is shown for a subset of rows, as once, few, many or a class of expanded clone.

d_call j_call v_call clone_size cdr3_nt cdr3_aa
TRBD2 TRBJ2-1 TRBV28 - TGTGCCAGCAGGCGGACTAGCGGGAGGAACAATGAGCAGTTCTTC CASRRTSGRNNEQFF
TRBD2 TRBJ2-1 TRBV9 - TGTGCCAGCAGCGTAGGCAGTACCGGGACTAGCGGGGGGAATGAGCAGTTCTTC CASSVGSTGTSGGNEQFF
TRBD1 TRBJ1-1 TRBV28 - TGTGCCAGCACCACTCATTCAGGGGGAAGGATGAACACTGAAGCTTTCTTT CASTTHSGGRMNTEAFF
TRBD2 TRBJ2-7 TRBV7-8 - TGTGCCAGCAGCCAAAATTGGGGGGGCGAGCAGTACTTC CASSQNWGGEQYF
TRBD1 TRBJ1-5 TRBV6-1 few TGTGCCAGCAGTGAAGATGACGGGACAGGTCATCAGCCCCAGCATTTT CASSEDDGTGHQPQHF
TRBD2 TRBJ2-7 TRBV7-2 - TGTGCCAGCAGCTCGGGACTAGCGGGAGCCTACGAGCAGTACTTC CASSSGLAGAYEQYF
- TRBJ1-4 TRBV5-4 few TGTGCCAGCAGCCCGGACGACAGTCTGATCTGCCCAACTAATGAAAAACTGTTTTTT CASSPDDSLICPTNEKLFF
TRBD1 TRBJ2-7 TRBV7-9 - TGTGCCAGCAGCCTGGGACAGGGCCTTCTCTCCTACGAGCAGTACTTC CASSLGQGLLSYEQYF
- TRBJ1-2 TRBV19 - TGTGCCAGTACCCGGGGCTATGGCTACACCTTC CASTRGYGYTF
TRBD2 TRBJ2-1 TRBV19 - TGTGCCAGTAGTATCGGCGGGGGGGCCGACAATGAGCAGTTCTTC CASSIGGGADNEQFF
- TRBJ2-2 TRBV4-3 once TGCGCCAGCAGCCACCTACTACTGAACACCGGGGAGCTGTTTTTT CASSHLLLNTGELFF
TRBD1 TRBJ2-7 TRBV6-5 once TGTGCCAGCAGTTGGACGGACAGGGGCTACGAGCAGTACTTC CASSWTDRGYEQYF
TRBD1 TRBJ2-1 TRBV2 - TGTGCCAGCAGGGGACAGGGGCGGGAGGAGTTCTTC CASRGQGREEFF
- TRBJ2-7 TRBV15 - TGTGCCACCAGCACAACCTCTGCAATGTTTAGAGACTTC CATSTTSAMFRDF
TRBD2 TRBJ2-4 TRBV4-3 - TGCGCCAGCAGCCCAGGGACTAGCGGGGGCTATCTAGCCAAAAACATTCAGTACTTC CASSPGTSGGYLAKNIQYF
- TRBJ2-2 TRBV4-2 - TGTGCCAGCAGCCCGCCGGACAAACAGGCCGGGGAGCTGTTTTTT CASSPPDKQAGELFF
TRBD2 TRBJ2-7 TRBV15 - TGTGCCACCAGCAGAGTACCCCTATCCGGGACTAGCGGGAACGAGCAGTACTTC CATSRVPLSGTSGNEQYF
TRBD1 TRBJ2-4 TRBV5-1 - TGCGCCAGCAGCCTGAAGGTACAGGGGCCCATGTACTTC CASSLKVQGPMYF
- TRBJ1-2 TRBV25-1 - TGTGCCAGCAGACGACAGGAGGATGGCTACACCTTC CASRRQEDGYTF
- TRBJ2-2 TRBV29-1 - TGCAGCGTTGAAGATGGGCTGGCCGGGGAGCTGTTTTTT CSVEDGLAGELFF
TRBD2 TRBJ2-3 TRBV27 once TGTGCCAGCAATGGGGGGGTAGGCCCCGATACGCAGTATTTT CASNGGVGPDTQYF
- TRBJ2-1 TRBV5-4 - TGTGCCAGCAGCCGGGCAAGCGGGCAACTAAACAATGAGCAGTTCTTC CASSRASGQLNNEQFF
TRBD2 TRBJ2-5 TRBV28 - TGTGCCAGCAGTTTCGAACTAGCGGGAGGGGGGGAGACCCAGTACTTC CASSFELAGGGETQYF
- TRBJ1-1 TRBV5-6 once TGTGCCAGCAGCTTGACAGCTAACACTGAAGCTTTCTTT CASSLTANTEAFF
- TRBJ1-3 TRBV9 - TGTGCCAGCAGCACAGGACAGTCTACGTGGGGAAACACCATATATTTT CASSTGQSTWGNTIYF
TRBD2 TRBJ2-1 TRBV9 - TGTGCCAGCAGCCATGGAAGGACTAGGGATCAGCAGTTCTTC CASSHGRTRDQQFF
- TRBJ2-5 TRBV7-9 - TGTGCCAGCAGCTCTCGGGGGGCCGGGGAGACCCAGTACTTC CASSSRGAGETQYF
TRBD1 TRBJ1-4 TRBV2 - TGTGCCAGCAGTGAATGGGACAGTAATGAAAAACTGTTTTTT CASSEWDSNEKLFF
TRBD2 TRBJ2-1 TRBV2 once TGTGCCAGCAGTGAGGGGGGGACCTACAATGAGCAGTTCTTC CASSEGGTYNEQFF
- TRBJ2-7 TRBV7-6 - TGTGCCAGCAGCTTAGCTCTCGCGCGGCGGGGTACCTACGAGCAGTACTTC CASSLALARRGTYEQYF
- TRBJ2-2 TRBV9 once TGTGCCAGCAGCGTAGGGCCCGGGGAGCTGTTTTTT CASSVGPGELFF
- TRBJ2-7 TRBV4-2 - TGTGCCAGCAGCCAAGACATTCCCTACGAGCAGTACTTC CASSQDIPYEQYF
- TRBJ2-1 TRBV13 - TGTGCCAGCAGCTTAGGGACAGGCTCCTACAATGAGCAGTTCTTC CASSLGTGSYNEQFF
TRBD1 TRBJ1-2 TRBV29-1 - TGCAGCGTTCCTAGGACAGGATCCTATGGCTACACCTTC CSVPRTGSYGYTF
- TRBJ1-1 TRBV12-5 - TGTGCTAGTGGTTTGGTACCATCGGCCGATCGGAGGAACACTGAAGCTTTCTTT CASGLVPSADRRNTEAFF
- TRBJ1-1 TRBV7-2 - TGTGCCAGCAGCTTAACAGGGTTCACTGAAGCTTTCTTT CASSLTGFTEAFF
- TRBJ1-1 TRBV19 - TGTGCCAGTACCCCGGGGGTCCCTGAAGCTTTCTTT CASTPGVPEAFF
- TRBJ2-7 TRBV6-5 - TGTGCCAGCAGTTCAGGCAGTAACTCCTACGAGCAGTACTTC CASSSGSNSYEQYF
TRBD1 TRBJ1-1 TRBV7-6 - TGTGCCAGCAGCCCCGGACAGGGAAGTATCTACACTGAAGCTTTCTTT CASSPGQGSIYTEAFF
- TRBJ2-7 TRBV4-1 few TGCGCCAGCAAATATTCGTCCTCAGGAAGCTACGAGCAGTACTTC CASKYSSSGSYEQYF
- TRBJ1-3 TRBV9 - TGTGCCAGCAGTGGGACATTCTCTGGAAACACCATATATTTT CASSGTFSGNTIYF
TRBD2 TRBJ2-7 TRBV9 - TGTGCCAGCAGCGAACGAGCGGGAGGTTACGAGCAGTACTTC CASSERAGGYEQYF
TRBD1 TRBJ2-7 TRBV30 once TGTGCCTGGAGTGTACGAGCGACAGGGGGCGACGAGCAGTACTTC CAWSVRATGGDEQYF